This T cell receptor beta chain is from a study of shared clonotypes between healthy human individuals. Whole-study results and caveats: It was anticipated that sequencing depth would influence how many clonotypes donors shared.

As for this clone: What it recognizes is unknown.

Over several immunoSEQ plates, each subset's genomic DNA was distributed in even portions. Unsorted PBMC replicate PCRs drew on roughly 290 ng DNA, representing tens of thousands of T cell genomes. The table came from immunoSEQ multiplex PCR; TCRdb's copy has only in-frame clones and leaves some out. The table has hundreds of thousands of clones, around 78% seen once; the top ten hold around 12%. Participating donors were healthy, HIV-negative adults free of recent acute infections or vaccinations. Sequencing input: PBMCs. The TCR originated in a woman aged 40 to 50 in good health. Some clones in this sample may be carry-over from other donors' samples.

This CDR3 reads CASSPGTQQYF. CDR3 coding DNA: TGTGCCAGCAGTCCCGGTACTCAGCAGTACTTC. The J gene is TRBJ2-7, the V gene TRBV27, with D unresolved. V was shortened by 5 bases and J by 8 bases, with 10 bases between the two germline ends. CDR1 and CDR2 (germline): MNHEY, SMNVEV (reference sequence). The CDR3 is 11 residues long.